This T cell receptor beta chain was identified during a study of CD8+ T cells in alopecia areata. Study-level background: Treated patients were given oral tofacitinib, which was dosed at 5 to 10 mg twice daily.

This clone was recorded only once. The antigen remains unidentified. The germline V and J ends were trimmed by 6 bases and 2 bases, with 17 bases remaining between them. This CDR3 region has 15 residues. Germline CDR1 MNHEY, CDR2 SVGAGI. Treatment described: oral pan-JAK inhibitor, 5-10 mg twice daily. The study, taken as a whole, reports: Resident alphabeta T cells of normal skin are also sequenced in scalp samples. Numerous clones, expanded in lesions, remained in scalp and blood during tofacitinib.

Sequencing relied on a cDNA template that was reverse transcribed from extracted RNA. Generated by immunoSEQ multiplex PCR, the TCRdb table keeps only in-frame clones and is missing some. The sample carries 200,000 to 250,000 clones, about 64% recorded once. The input for sequencing was CD4+ T cells sorted from blood, taken at week 4, from a patient treated with tofacitinib. The sequence was collected from a human donor with alopecia areata. The rearrangement links TRBV6-5 to TRBJ2-7; D is tentatively TRBD1 or TRBD2 (7 bases each). This CDR3 reads CASRKRDSLTYEQYF. CDR3 nucleotides: TGTGCCAGCAGGAAGCGGGACAGCCTCACCTACGAGCAGTACTTC.